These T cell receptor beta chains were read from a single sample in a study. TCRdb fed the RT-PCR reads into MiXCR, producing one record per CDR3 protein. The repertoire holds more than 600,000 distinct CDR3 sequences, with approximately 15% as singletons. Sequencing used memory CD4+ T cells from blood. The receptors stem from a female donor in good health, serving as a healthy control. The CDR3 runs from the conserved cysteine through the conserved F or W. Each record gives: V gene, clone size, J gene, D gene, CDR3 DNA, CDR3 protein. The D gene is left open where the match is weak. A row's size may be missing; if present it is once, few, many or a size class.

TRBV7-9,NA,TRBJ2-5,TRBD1,TGTGCCAGCAGCCAGCGGGACAGGGGAGTACCAGAGACCCAGTACTTC,CASSQRDRGVPETQYF
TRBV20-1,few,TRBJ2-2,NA,TGCAGTGCTGTTTCGTGGTCGGAGAACACCGGGGAGCTGTTTTTT,CSAVSWSENTGELFF
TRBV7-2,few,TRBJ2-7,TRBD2,TGTGCCAGCAGCGTGTCCGGGACTAACTACGAGCAGTACTTC,CASSVSGTNYEQYF
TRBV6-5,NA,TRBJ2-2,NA,TGTGCCAGCAGGAGGAGCACCGGGGAGCTGTTTTTC,CASRRSTGELFF
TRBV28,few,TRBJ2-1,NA,TGTGCCAGCAGGACTCCGGGACTGAAAGACAATGAGCAGTTCTTC,CASRTPGLKDNEQFF
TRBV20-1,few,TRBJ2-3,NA,TGCAGTGCTAGAGAACTAGCAGGTCCGACAGATACGCAGTATTTT,CSARELAGPTDTQYF
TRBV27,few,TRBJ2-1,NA,TGTGCCAGCAGTCCCTCTCAGGGGTGGATACGAGGGATGGAGCAGTTCTTC,CASSPSQGWIRGMEQFF
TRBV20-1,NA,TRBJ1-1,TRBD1,TGCAGTGCTAGAGTAGCCGGGCCAGGGGGTCATATGAACACTGAAGCTTTCTTT,CSARVAGPGGHMNTEAFF
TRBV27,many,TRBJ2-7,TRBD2,TGTGCCAGCAGTTACACTTCAGGGCTAGCGGGTCTAAGCTACGAGCAGTACTTC,CASSYTSGLAGLSYEQYF
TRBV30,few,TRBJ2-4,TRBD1,TGTGCCTGGAGTGTAGACAGGGGATTCACCATTCAGTACTTC,CAWSVDRGFTIQYF
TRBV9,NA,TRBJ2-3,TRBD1,TGTGCCAGCAGCGTCGGACAGGGGGCTAACCCTAGCACAGATACGCAGTATTTT,CASSVGQGANPSTDTQYF
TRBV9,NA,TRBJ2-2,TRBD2,TGTGCCAGCAGCGCAAATAGACTAGCGGCGAGGACCGGGGAGCTGTTTTTT,CASSANRLAARTGELFF
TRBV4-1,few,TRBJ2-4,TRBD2,TGCGCCAGCAGCCGACCGACTAGCGGGAGTCGGAACATTCAGTACTTC,CASSRPTSGSRNIQYF
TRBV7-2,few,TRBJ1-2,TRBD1,TGTGCCAGCAGCTCAATGGACAGGGTAGGCTACACCTTC,CASSSMDRVGYTF
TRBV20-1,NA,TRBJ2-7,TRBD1,TGCAGTGCTAGAGGGGACAGTTCCCCCTACGAGCAGTACTTC,CSARGDSSPYEQYF
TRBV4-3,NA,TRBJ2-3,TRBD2,TGCGCCAGCAGCCAAGCGCCTAGCGGGAGGTCCACAGATACGCAGTATTTT,CASSQAPSGRSTDTQYF
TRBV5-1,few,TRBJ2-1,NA,TGCGCCAGCAGCTTGGTGCAGGGAATAGCCTACAATGAGCAGTTCTTC,CASSLVQGIAYNEQFF
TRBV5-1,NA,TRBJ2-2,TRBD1,TGCGCCAGCAGCCCATCCCGGGACAGTGGGTCCACCGGGGAGCTGTTTTTT,CASSPSRDSGSTGELFF
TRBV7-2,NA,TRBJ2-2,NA,TGTGCCAGCAGTTATTACAGGGACACCGGGGAGCTGTTTTTT,CASSYYRDTGELFF
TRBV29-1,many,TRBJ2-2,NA,TGCAGCGTTGAAGATACAACAGGAATCGACACCGGGGAGCTGTTTTTT,CSVEDTTGIDTGELFF
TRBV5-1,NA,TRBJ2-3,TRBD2,TGCGCCAGCAGCTTGAGCGCTAGCGGGAGTTCAGATACGCAGTATTTT,CASSLSASGSSDTQYF
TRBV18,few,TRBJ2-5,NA,TGTGCCAGCTCACCGGCGAATCAGGGGGGGACCCAGTACTTC,CASSPANQGGTQYF
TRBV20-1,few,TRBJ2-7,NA,TGCAGTGCCTCCGGGACCCCGTGGGCGCAGTACTTC,CSASGTPWAQYF
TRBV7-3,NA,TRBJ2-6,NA,TGTGCCAGCAGATTATCCCCCAAAGGCTCTGGGGCCAACGTCCTGACTTTC,CASRLSPKGSGANVLTF
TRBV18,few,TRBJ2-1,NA,TGTGCCAGCTCCGAGGGTAGCGGTAGCTCCTACAATGAGCAGTTCTTC,CASSEGSGSSYNEQFF
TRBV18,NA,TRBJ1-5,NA,TGTGCCAGCTCATCGACCTACAGAGATCAGCCCCAGCATTTT,CASSSTYRDQPQHF
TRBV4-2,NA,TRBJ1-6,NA,TGTGCCAGCAGCCAAGAACCCTCAGGGGCGACGACTTCACCCCTCCACTTT,CASSQEPSGATTSPLHF
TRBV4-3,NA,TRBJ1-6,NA,TGCGCCAGCAGAACCGACAGATACTATAATTCACCCCTCCACTTT,CASRTDRYYNSPLHF
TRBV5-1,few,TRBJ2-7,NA,TGCGCCAGCAGCTTGGATCCGCAACGACCCCTTGTGAGGGAGCAGTACTTC,CASSLDPQRPLVREQYF
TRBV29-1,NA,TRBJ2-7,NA,TGCAGCGTCGTTTCAGGTAGCAGGAACTCCTACGAGCAGTACTTC,CSVVSGSRNSYEQYF
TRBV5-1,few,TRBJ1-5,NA,TGCGCCAGCAGCTCCACAGGGATGTACAATCAGCCCCAGCATTTT,CASSSTGMYNQPQHF
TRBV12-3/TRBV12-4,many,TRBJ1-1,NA,TGTGCCAGCAGTTTAAACCCCCTGAGAACTGAAGCTTTCTTT,CASSLNPLRTEAFF
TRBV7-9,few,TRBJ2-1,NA,TGTGCCAGTAATACAGGAGGGGGATACAATGAGCAGTTCTTC,CASNTGGGYNEQFF
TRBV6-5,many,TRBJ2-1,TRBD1,TGTGCCAGCAGTCAACGCCGGACAGGGATTAATGAGCAGTTCTTC,CASSQRRTGINEQFF
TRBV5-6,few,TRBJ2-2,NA,TGTGCCAGCAGCCCAGACATATCGAACACCGGGGAGCTGTTTTTT,CASSPDISNTGELFF
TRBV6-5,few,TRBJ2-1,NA,TGTGCCAGCAGTTACTCCAGGCCCCCCTGGACTGGCGAGCAGTTCTTC,CASSYSRPPWTGEQFF
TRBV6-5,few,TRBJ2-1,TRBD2,TGTGCCAGCAGCCTAGCGGGAGGGCCTTGGAATGAGCAGTTCTTC,CASSLAGGPWNEQFF
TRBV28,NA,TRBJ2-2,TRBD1,TGTGCCAGCAGTTCTGCGATGGGACAGAAGAGAACCGGGGAGCTGTTTTTT,CASSSAMGQKRTGELFF
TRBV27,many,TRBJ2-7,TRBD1,TGTGCCAGCAGTTCCCGGGACAGGGGTTGGGACGAGCAGTACTTC,CASSSRDRGWDEQYF
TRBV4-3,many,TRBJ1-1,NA,TGCGCCAGCAGCCAAGTGGGGCAGCTCTCCCGAAACACTGAAGCTTTCTTT,CASSQVGQLSRNTEAFF
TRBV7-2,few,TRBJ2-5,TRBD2,TGTGCCAGCAGGATAGCGGGAGAAGAGACCCAGTACTTC,CASRIAGEETQYF
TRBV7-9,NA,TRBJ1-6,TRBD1,TGTGCCAGCAGCCGAGCGTACACAGGGGTGAATTCACCCCTCCACTTT,CASSRAYTGVNSPLHF
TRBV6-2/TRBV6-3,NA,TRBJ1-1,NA,TGTGCCAGCAGTTACACGCCCTCCACTGAAGCTTTCTTT,CASSYTPSTEAFF
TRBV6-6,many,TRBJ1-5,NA,TGTGCCAGCACACAGGCCAAAGAACGGCCCCAGCATTTT,CASTQAKERPQHF
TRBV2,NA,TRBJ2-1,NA,TGTGCCAGCAGGCGGACTGGAGAAGAGCAGTTCTTC,CASRRTGEEQFF
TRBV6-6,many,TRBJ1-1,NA,TGTGCCAGCAGTTACCTAGGGAGCACTGAAGCTTTCTTT,CASSYLGSTEAFF
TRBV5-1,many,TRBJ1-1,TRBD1,TGCGCCAGCAGCGGTGGACAGGGGGAGAAAGCTTTCTTT,CASSGGQGEKAFF
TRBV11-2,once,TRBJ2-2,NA,TGTGCCAGCAGCCGACAGGGGGAGCTGTTTTTT,CASSRQGELFF
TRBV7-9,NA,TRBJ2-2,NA,TGTGCCAGCAGCGCCCTTGTCCGGCCCGACACCGGGGAGCTGTTTTTT,CASSALVRPDTGELFF
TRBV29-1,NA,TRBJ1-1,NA,TGCAGCGTCCGGACACCAGAAGCTTTCTTT,CSVRTPEAFF
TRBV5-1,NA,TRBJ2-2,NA,TGCGCCAGCAGCCTCCAGAGCTTGGACAACACCGGGGAGCTGTTTTTT,CASSLQSLDNTGELFF
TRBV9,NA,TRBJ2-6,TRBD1,TGTGCCAGCAGCGTTAGAAGTGGGACAGGCCCTAGGGCCAACGTCCTGACTTTC,CASSVRSGTGPRANVLTF
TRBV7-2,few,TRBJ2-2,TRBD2,TGTGCCAGCAGCTTAGTTTCTAGCGGGGTAAACACCGGGGAGCTGTTTTTT,CASSLVSSGVNTGELFF
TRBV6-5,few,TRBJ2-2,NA,TGTGCCAGCAGCGCCGTTGTGAACACCGGGGAGCTGTTTTTT,CASSAVVNTGELFF
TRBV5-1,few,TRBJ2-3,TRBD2,TGCGCCAGCAGCGAGACTAGCGGGAGCTTTACAGATACGCAGTATTTT,CASSETSGSFTDTQYF
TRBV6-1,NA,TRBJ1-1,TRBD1,TGTGCCAGCAGTACTCGACAGGGAAAGAACACTGAAGCTTTCTTT,CASSTRQGKNTEAFF